Here is one T cell receptor beta chain with its context. The V and J ends lost 6 bases and 2 bases respectively, with 5 bases between them. The CDR3 loop spans 11 amino acids. CDR1 and CDR2 from the germline V gene are MGHDK and SYGVNS. This entry is derived from a study of cytomegalovirus exposure and HLA in healthy donors. The donors were members of the approximately 120-subject validation cohort (separate from the roughly 700-subject first cohort). Clones were read by immunoSEQ multiplex PCR, and TCRdb kept only the in-frame ones, dropping some. The sample yields around 130,000 clones, about 83% seen once.

Sequencing was performed on PBMCs. The chain is built from TRBV25-1 and TRBJ2-7; D gene ambiguous. The receptor was derived from a woman aged 25-40 years in good health and CMV-seronegative. CDR3 residues: CASSQTYEQYF. CDR3 in DNA: TGTGCCAGCAGCCAAACCTACGAGCAGTACTTC.